This T cell receptor beta chain was identified during a study of cytomegalovirus exposure and HLA in healthy donors. Study-level findings and limits: It was only CMV serostatus that was available as immune exposure information.

The PCR employed 60 Vbeta primers together with 13 Jbeta primers. Sequenced by immunoSEQ multiplex PCR; TCRdb stores in-frame clones only, minus some. The sample consists of 150,000 to 200,000 clones, approximately 80% of them appearing once. Turning to this clone: What it recognizes is unknown.

Looked up from germline, CDR1 is SGHNT and CDR2 is YYREEE (reference sequence). The V segment lost 5 bases and the J segment 3 bases; nucleotides outside the gene matches: 9. The CDR3 loop spans 16 amino acids. The sequence came from a woman aged 50 to 65 in good health and CMV-seronegative. The V and J genes are TRBV5-4 and TRBJ2-2, with 8 bases fitting TRBD1. What was sequenced was PBMCs. CDR3 region: CASRTKDRVDTGELFF. As DNA, the CDR3 is TGTGCCAGCAGAACGAAGGACAGGGTTGACACCGGGGAGCTGTTTTTT.